The 5 T cell receptor beta chains listed next were all sequenced from one sample in a study of cytomegalovirus exposure and HLA in healthy donors. With 60 Vbeta and 13 Jbeta primers, the PCR was carried out. Profiled with immunoSEQ multiplex PCR; TCRdb holds only in-frame clones, not every one. The sample records some 69,000 clones, roughly three quarters being singletons. The sample consisted of PBMCs. The receptors come from a woman in her 30s in good health and CMV-seronegative.

For the CDR3, the DNA is TGTGCCAGCGGCCAAGCGGGGAGCTCCTACGAGCAGTACGTC. Amino acid sequence: CASGQAGSSYEQYV. V gene TRBV5-6 combines with J gene TRBJ2-7; TRBD2 agrees at 7 bases. Germline V CDR1 and CDR2: SGHDT, YYEEEE. Trimming cost V 7 bases and J 0 bases; bases outside gene matches: 7. The CDR3 runs 14 residues.

V and J are TRBV9 and TRBJ1-1, with D possibly TRBD1 on 5 matching bases. CDR3 length: 15 residues. CDR1 is SGDLS, CDR2 YYNGEE, per germline. Trimming pared 3 bases from V and 4 bases from J, leaving 16 bases between. In DNA, the CDR3 is TGTGCCAGCAGCGCTTGGGCAGCCGGGGGCACTGAAGCTTTCTTT. It specifies CASSAWAAGGTEAFF.

This chain connects TRBV5-4 to TRBJ1-2, with D tentatively TRBD1 (5 bases). The germline CDR1 and CDR2 sequences are SGHNT and YYREEE (reference sequence). The CDR3 has 14 amino acids. Trimming cost V 1 base and J 7 bases, with 14 bases left between them. CDR3 region: CASSLPGDHIGYTF. CDR3 nucleotides: TGTGCCAGCAGCTTGCCGGGGGATCACATTGGCTACACCTTC.

This chain uses TRBV19 with TRBJ1-5, with D possibly TRBD1 on 6 matching bases. CDR3 size: 13 residues. V lost 6 bases, J lost 7 bases, and 13 bases lay in between. CDR1 is LNHDA, CDR2 SQIVND, per germline (reference sequence). CDR3 in DNA: TGTGCCAGTAGCCGGGGGGCGCGACAGCCCCAGCATTTT. Protein sequence: CASSRGARQPQHF.

The V gene is TRBV15, the J gene TRBJ2-2; 9 bases are a match to TRBD1. V shed 0 bases and J 5 bases; nucleotides not matched to a gene: 1. CDR3 size: 15 residues. Germline loops: CDR1 LNHNV, CDR2 YYDKDF (reference sequence). For the CDR3, the DNA is TGTGCCACCAGCAGAGATGGACAGGGGACCGGGGAGCTGTTTTTT. Residues: CATSRDGQGTGELFF.